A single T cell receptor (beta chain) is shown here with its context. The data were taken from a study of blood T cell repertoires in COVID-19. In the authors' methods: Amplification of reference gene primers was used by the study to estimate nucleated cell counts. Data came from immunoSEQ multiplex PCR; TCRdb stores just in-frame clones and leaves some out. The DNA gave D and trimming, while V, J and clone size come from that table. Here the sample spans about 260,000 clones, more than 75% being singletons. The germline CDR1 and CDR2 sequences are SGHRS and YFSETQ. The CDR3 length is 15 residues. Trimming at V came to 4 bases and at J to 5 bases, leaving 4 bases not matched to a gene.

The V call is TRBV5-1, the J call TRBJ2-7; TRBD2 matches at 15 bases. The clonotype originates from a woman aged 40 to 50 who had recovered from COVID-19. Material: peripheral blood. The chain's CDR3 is CASSEGLAGGDEQYF. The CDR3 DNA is TGCGCCAGCAGCGAGGGACTAGCGGGGGGAGACGAGCAGTACTTC.